What follows are 8 T cell receptor beta chains derived from one specimen sequenced in a study of technical replicates of blood from several donors. Assay used: immunoSEQ multiplex PCR; TCRdb lists only in-frame clones, some missing. Among about 94,000 clones listed, about 95% were seen once. Material for sequencing was T cells isolated from PBMCs. The receptors were sampled from a human donor in good health.

This rearrangement joins TRBV29-1 to TRBJ2-7; 7 bases are a match to TRBD1. With V trimmed by 7 bases and J by 6 bases, 9 bases remained unmatched. The germline CDR1 and CDR2 sequences are SQVTM and ANQGSEA. There are 12 residues in the CDR3. CDR3 bases: TGCAGCGCCAGGACAGGAATGGCCGAGCAGTACTTC. Protein product: CSARTGMAEQYF.

CDR3 protein: CSVSGGNGGGELFF. CDR3 DNA sequence: TGCAGCGTGTCGGGGGGAAATGGTGGCGGGGAGCTGTTTTTT. V is TRBV29-1 and J is TRBJ2-2, with 7 nucleotides matching TRBD2. Trimming removed 6 bases from V and 7 bases from J; junction bases left unmatched: 11. Per the germline V gene, CDR1 is SQVTM and CDR2 is ANQGSEA. The CDR3 is made up of 14 amino acids.

The chain employs TRBV27 and TRBJ2-6; D is uncertain. In germline, CDR1 is MNHEY, CDR2 SMNVEV (reference sequence). The CDR3 length is 13 residues. Trimming cost V 7 bases and J 0 bases, with 4 bases left between them. The CDR3 protein is CASTISGANVLTF. The CDR3, as DNA: TGTGCCAGCACCATCTCTGGGGCCAACGTCCTGACTTTC.

This sequence joins TRBV5-6 and TRBJ2-3; perhaps TRBD2 as D (6 bases). V lost 4 bases to trimming and J lost 2 bases, with 14 bases between them. The CDR3 is 15 amino acids. The V gene's germline CDR1 is SGHDT and CDR2 YYEEEE. The CDR3 DNA reads as TGTGCCAGCAGCATAGGGACTTACAACACAGATACGCAGTATTTT. Amino acid sequence: CASSIGTYNTDTQYF.

The chain carries TRBV5-1 and TRBJ1-2, with D hard to call. This CDR3 is built from 14 residues. The V and J ends lost 2 bases and 8 bases respectively, with 16 bases between them. Germline V gene lookup returns CDR1 SGHRS and CDR2 YFSETQ. The CDR3 is CASSLDAGIRGYTF. The CDR3 DNA follows: TGCGCCAGCAGCTTAGACGCAGGCATTCGGGGCTACACCTTC. Together with reference TRBV5-1 and TRBJ1-2, the CDR3 gives the full variable domain: KAGVTQTPRYLIKTRGQQVTLSCSPISGHRSVSWYQQTPGQGLQFLFEYFSETQRNKGNFPGRFSGRQFSNSRSEMNVSTLELGDSALYLCASSLDAGIRGYTFGSGTRLTVV.

The chain employs TRBV4-1 and TRBJ2-2, with a possible D match to TRBD2 (5 bases). The CDR3 has 17 residues. Germline values: CDR1 MGHRA, CDR2 YSYEKL. Trimming pared 0 bases from V and 1 base from J, leaving 12 bases between. CDR3 loop: CASSQDPTGGNTGELFF. CDR3 nucleotides: TGCGCCAGCAGCCAAGACCCCACTGGAGGGAACACCGGGGAGCTGTTTTTT.

The V and J genes are TRBV28 and TRBJ2-7; 7 bases match TRBD1. This CDR3 region has 16 residues. Germline CDR1 is MDHEN and CDR2 is SYDVKM. V gave up 5 bases and J gave up 1 base; unmatched junction bases: 11. CDR3 amino acids: CASSPLRGLVSYEQYF. The CDR3 region has the DNA TGTGCCAGCAGTCCCCTGAGGGGGCTGGTGTCCTACGAGCAGTACTTC. Complete variable domain (other parts from reference TRBV28 and TRBJ2-7): DVKVTQSSRYLVKRTGEKVFLECVQDMDHENMFWYRQDPGLGLRLIYFSYDVKMKEKGDIPEGYSVSREKKERFSLILESASTNQTSMYLCASSPLRGLVSYEQYFGPGTRLTVT.

Only one count was recorded for this clone. This chain connects TRBV5-4 to TRBJ2-7; perhaps TRBD2 as D (6 bases). Trimming took 4 bases from V and 5 from J, leaving 13 bases between them. The CDR3 is 13 residues long. Germline V CDR1 and CDR2: SGHNT, YYREEE (reference sequence). The CDR3 DNA reads as TGTGCCAGCAGCGGGGCAGGAGGGGACGAGCAGTACTTC. Encoded protein: CASSGAGGDEQYF.